What follows are 9 T cell receptor beta chains derived from one specimen sequenced in a study of T cell repertoires in cytomegalovirus infection. One entry per CDR3 protein results from TCRdb running MiXCR on the reads. The sample carries 700,000 to 900,000 distinct CDR3 sequences, roughly 28% recorded once. Their antigens are not known. Sequenced material: cultured CD8+ T cells from PBMCs, taken from culture after CMV antigen stimulation. The receptors originated from a human donor in good health (CMV status not recorded). Some clones in this sample may be carry-over from other donors' samples.

This clonotype was counted a few times. V and J are TRBV6-2 or TRBV6-3 and TRBJ2-1, with D hard to call. The CDR3 sequence is 16 residues long. Germline V CDR1 and CDR2: MNHEY, SVGEGT. Trimming took off 3 bases at V and 2 bases at J, with 14 bases between the two ends. For the CDR3, the DNA is TGTGCCAGCAGTTATGCGTACCTCAGCCCCTACAATGAGCAGTTCTTC. Translating gives CASSYAYLSPYNEQFF.

This clonotype was picked up one time. Written as DNA, the CDR3 is TGTGCCAGCAACCCGGGGACCGGGGATATAGATGAGCAGTTCTTC. As protein: CASNPGTGDIDEQFF. The chain carries TRBV7-6 and TRBJ2-1, with D perhaps assigned TRBD1 or TRBD2 (5 bases each). Looked up from germline, CDR1 is SGHVS and CDR2 is FNYEAQ. The CDR3 is 15 amino acids. Trimming left V 7 bases short and J 8 bases short, with 21 bases between.

Only one count was recorded for this clonotype. Given a much more abundant clone one base away, this may be a read error. The CDR3 here is CDSMPGQGLNTIYF. The CDR3 coding sequence is TGTGACAGCATGCCGGGACAGGGTCTGAACACCATATATTTT. This chain links TRBV2 with TRBJ1-3; TRBD1 aligns across 9 bases. The germline CDR1 and CDR2 sequences are SNHLY and FYNNEI. This CDR3 has 14 amino acids. The whole variable domain, filled in from reference TRBV2 and TRBJ1-3, reads EPEVTQTPSHQVTQMGQEVILRCVPISNHLYFYWYRQILGQKVEFLVSFYNNEISEKSEIFDDQFSVERPDGSNFTLKIRSTKLEDSAMYFCDSMPGQGLNTIYFGEGSWLTVV.

This clonotype was counted between two and nine times. The chain's CDR3 is CASSEKTRTGGNYGYTF. CDR3 DNA sequence: TGCGCCAGCAGTGAGAAAACTAGGACAGGGGGCAACTATGGCTACACCTTC. The chain uses TRBV10-2 and TRBJ1-2, with 11 bases matching TRBD1. Germline V lookup: CDR1 WSHSY, CDR2 SAAADI. J gave up 2 bases and V 2 bases, and 7 bases lay outside the gene matches. The CDR3 sequence is 17 residues long.

This clonotype was found a few times. The CDR3 sequence is CASSFDRGRGYTF. In DNA, the CDR3 is TGTGCCAGCAGCTTCGACAGGGGGCGCGGCTACACCTTC. The chain is built from TRBV7-8 and TRBJ1-2; TRBD1 matches at 10 bases. Trimming removed 3 bases from V and 8 bases from J; junction bases left unmatched: 3. This CDR3 comprises 13 residues. CDR1 and CDR2 from the germline V gene are SGHVS and FQNEAQ.

This chain uses TRBV7-9 with TRBJ1-1; D remains unclear. Germline CDR1 and CDR2: SEHNR and FQNEAQ (reference sequence). This CDR3 comprises 15 residues. V lost 2 bases and J lost 6, with 16 bases in between. CDR3 DNA: TGTGCCAGCAGCTTACGGCAAGACCCGAAAGCTGAAGCTTTCTTT. Translated, it gives CASSLRQDPKAEAFF.

This clonotype showed up just a few times. The CDR3 protein is CASSTSGGLVYEQYF. The CDR3 DNA sequence: TGTGCCAGTAGCACGTCCGGGGGACTGGTCTACGAGCAGTACTTC. This chain joins TRBV19 and TRBJ2-7; D is possibly TRBD2 (6 bases). The CDR3 extends over 15 amino acids. Germline-derived CDR1 and CDR2 are LNHDA and SQIVND (reference sequence). V dropped 6 bases and J dropped 3 bases, with 18 bases sitting between them.

This clonotype has only a few counts. The V call is TRBV7-9, the J call TRBJ1-1; TRBD1 matches at 7 bases. Looked up from germline, CDR1 is SEHNR and CDR2 is FQNEAQ (reference sequence). The V and J ends lost 2 bases and 5 bases, in that order; junction bases with no gene match: 8. The CDR3 totals 15 residues. Written as DNA, the CDR3 is TGTGCCAGCAGCTTATCGACAGGGAGGACAACTGAAGCTTTCTTT. Translating it yields CASSLSTGRTTEAFF. Complete variable domain (other parts from reference TRBV7-9 and TRBJ1-1): DTGVSQNPRHKITKRGQNVTFRCDPISEHNRLYWYRQTLGQGPEFLTYFQNEAQLEKSRLLSDRFSAERPKGSFSTLEIQRTEQGDSAMYLCASSLSTGRTTEAFFGQGTRLTVV.

The V gene is TRBV6-2 or TRBV6-3, the J gene TRBJ2-7; D unresolved. Germline V CDR1 and CDR2: MNHEY, SVGEGT. Trimming took 4 bases from V and 2 from J, leaving 6 bases between them. The CDR3 extends over 12 amino acids. CDR3 amino acids: CASSFNPYEQYV. As DNA, the CDR3 is TGTGCCAGCAGTTTCAATCCCTACGAGCAGTACGTC.